Following are 8 T cell receptor beta chains from one sample sequenced in a study of blood T cell repertoires in COVID-19. TCRdb keeps only in-frame clones here, not all; method: immunoSEQ multiplex PCR. The table records around 330,000 clones, around 91% of them present only once. What was sequenced was PBMCs or T cells enriched from blood (not recorded which). Every receptor here comes from a woman between 40 and 55 years old who had recovered from COVID-19.

The rearrangement joins TRBV30 to TRBJ1-1; D ambiguous. Germline V CDR1 and CDR2: GTSNPN, SVGIG (reference sequence). V lost 1 base and J 0 bases, leaving 12 bases between the germline ends. This CDR3 comprises 15 residues. CDR3 protein: CAWSGHGQMNTEAFF. CDR3 DNA sequence: TGTGCCTGGAGTGGTCATGGCCAAATGAACACTGAAGCTTTCTTT.

The V gene is TRBV4-3, the J gene TRBJ2-3; unclear D gene. The germline V gene encodes CDR1 LGHNA and CDR2 YSLEER. Trimming stripped 2 bases from V and 1 base from J, with 10 bases between. The CDR3 contains 15 residues. The CDR3 loop reads CASSQNRLRTDTQYF. The DNA of the CDR3 is TGCGCCAGCAGCCAAAATCGACTTCGCACAGATACGCAGTATTTT.

This chain connects TRBV30 to TRBJ1-2, with D hard to call. V lost 3 bases and J lost 8, with 16 bases in between. Germline V gives CDR1 GTSNPN, CDR2 SVGIG (reference sequence). CDR3 size: 13 residues. CDR3 loop: CAWSASGYGGYTF. In nucleotides, the CDR3 is TGTGCCTGGAGCGCTAGTGGGTACGGAGGCTACACCTTC.

This chain links TRBV19 with TRBJ2-2; 7 bases map to TRBD1. Germline CDR1 LNHDA, CDR2 SQIVND (reference sequence). V shed 9 bases, J shed 4 bases, and the junction held 14 bases outside the gene matches. This CDR3 comprises 16 residues. This chain's CDR3 is CASLPTGAQRTGELFF. CDR3 nucleotides: TGTGCCAGCCTTCCCACAGGGGCACAACGCACCGGGGAGCTGTTTTTT.

This rearrangement joins TRBV28 to TRBJ2-7, with 7 bases matching TRBD1. Germline CDR1 and CDR2: MDHEN and SYDVKM. The length of the CDR3 is 15 residues. After removal of 3 bases from V and 2 bases from J, the junction contained 7 bases not matched to a gene. The CDR3 protein is CASSLTTGSAYEQYF. CDR3 sequence (DNA): TGTGCCAGCAGTTTGACGACAGGGAGCGCCTACGAGCAGTACTTC.

This clone occurred once. The chain is built from TRBV1 and TRBJ1-1; the table assigns TRBD1, which was not confirmed against the DNA. TRBV1 is given as a pseudogene. The CDR3 length is 17 residues. The CDR3 region is CTSSYFFTGEMNTEAFF. CDR3 coding DNA: TGCACCAGCAGTTACTTTTTCACAGGGGAAATGAACACTGAAGCTTTCTTT.

The chain recombines TRBV6-1 with TRBJ2-5; D is possibly TRBD1 (6 bases). CDR1 is MNHNS and CDR2 is SASEGT in the germline V gene. V lost 2 bases and J 5 bases, leaving 12 bases between the germline ends. This CDR3 spans 14 amino acids. CDR3 coding DNA: TGTGCCAGCAGTGAAATGTGGGGGCAGGAGACCCAGTACTTC. Residues: CASSEMWGQETQYF.

J is TRBJ2-5 and V is TRBV6-5; 11 positions match TRBD2. Per germline, CDR1 MNHEY and CDR2 SVGAGI. The CDR3 length is 15 residues. V gave up 7 bases and J gave up 4 bases; unmatched junction bases: 8. The CDR3 loop is CASTRYSGRGETQYF. The DNA for the CDR3 is TGTGCCAGCACCAGATATAGCGGGAGGGGAGAGACCCAGTACTTC.